Listed below are T cell receptor beta chains from one sample, sequenced in a study of CD8 T cells in ankylosing spondylitis. MiXCR was run by TCRdb on the 5' RACE reads, yielding one entry per CDR3 protein. Of more than 650,000 distinct CDR3 sequences detected, 12% appear once; the ten largest clones hold about 0.49%. The sample was blood, either unsorted or a sorted T cell fraction (not recorded which). The receptor set was obtained from a male donor with ankylosing spondylitis. Each CDR3 is given with its conserved first and last residue. A D gene is named only where the DNA matches it firmly. Some rows mark clone size as missing; the rest say once, few, many or name a class of expanded clone.

d_gene	abundance	v_gene	j_gene	CDR3nt	CDR3aa
.	.	TRBV29-1	TRBJ2-1	TGCAGCGTTGGTTGGATAAGGAATGAGCAGTTCTTC	CSVGWIRNEQFF
TRBD2	few	TRBV7-3	TRBJ2-3	TGTGCCAGCAGCCCGCAGGATTTAGCGGGGGCCAATACGCAGTATTTT	CASSPQDLAGANTQYF
.	.	TRBV4-3	TRBJ2-7	TGCGCCAGCAGCCAATTAACCGGGACTCCTACCTACGAGCAGTACTTC	CASSQLTGTPTYEQYF
.	few	TRBV5-1	TRBJ1-1	TGCGCCAGCATCGGATCCAACACTGAAGCTTTCTTT	CASIGSNTEAFF
TRBD2	.	TRBV11-1	TRBJ2-1	TGTGCCAGCAGCCCAAAACCCGGGACTAGCGGGGCTTGGGGCAATGAGCAGTTCTTC	CASSPKPGTSGAWGNEQFF
.	many	TRBV20-1	TRBJ1-5	TGCAGTGCTAGAGGAACGGAGTACAATCAGCCCCAGCATTTT	CSARGTEYNQPQHF
TRBD2	.	TRBV27	TRBJ2-5	TGTGCCGCAGGGCGAGGCGGGGGGGCCGGTGAGACCCAGTACTTC	CAAGRGGGAGETQYF
.	many	TRBV20-1	TRBJ2-5	TGCAGTGCTAGTCCTGTGTCGGGGCTCAAGACCCAGTACTTC	CSASPVSGLKTQYF
TRBD1	.	TRBV20-1	TRBJ1-2	TGCAGTGCTACACGACAGGGGGCGGGAGGCTACACCTTC	CSATRQGAGGYTF
TRBD2	.	TRBV7-2	TRBJ2-3	TGTGCCAGCAGCCCTGGGGCGGGAGCGCAGTATTTT	CASSPGAGAQYF
TRBD2	many	TRBV7-2	TRBJ2-5	TGTGCCAGCAGCGCCGGGACTAGTCTCCAAGAGACCCAGTACTTC	CASSAGTSLQETQYF
.	few	TRBV7-9	TRBJ2-5	TGTGCCAGCAGCTTAAGTGCGACTAAAGAGACCCAGTACTTC	CASSLSATKETQYF
.	few	TRBV20-1	TRBJ2-5	TGCAGTCCTCGGGGGGCTAACCTACAAGAGACCCAGTACTTC	CSPRGANLQETQYF
TRBD2	few	TRBV6-4	TRBJ2-1	TGTGCCAGCAGTGAAGAACTAGCGGGGGGCAATGAGCAGTTCTTC	CASSEELAGGNEQFF
.	many	TRBV6-5	TRBJ2-7	TGTGCCAGCAGTTATGGTGAGGGGAGCAACGAGCAGTACTTC	CASSYGEGSNEQYF
.	.	TRBV7-2	TRBJ1-2	TGTGCCAGCAGCTTCAGGGCTGGCTACACCTTC	CASSFRAGYTF
.	.	TRBV24-1	TRBJ2-3	TGTGCCACCAGTGTGACAAGGAGCACAGATACGCAGTATTTT	CATSVTRSTDTQYF
.	many	TRBV5-1	TRBJ1-5	TGCGCCAGCAGCTTGATCCCCGATCAGCCCCAGCATTTT	CASSLIPDQPQHF
.	few	TRBV6-4	TRBJ2-1	TGTGCCAGCAGCGCCACGAGCGCAAGGCCGTTGGGCAATGAGCAGTTCTTC	CASSATSARPLGNEQFF
.	many	TRBV20-1	TRBJ1-5	TGCAGTGCTAGCATGGGGAGGGATCAGCCCCAGCATTTT	CSASMGRDQPQHF
TRBD1	.	TRBV5-1	TRBJ2-7	TGCGCCAGCAGCTCAAGGACAGGGTTCGAGCAGTACTTC	CASSSRTGFEQYF
TRBD2	.	TRBV7-2	TRBJ2-7	TGTGCCAGCAGTTCGGGACTAGCGACATCCTACGAGCAGTACTTC	CASSSGLATSYEQYF
.	many	TRBV6-5	TRBJ1-1	TGTGCCAGCAGTTACTCGGAGGCGGGGAGCACTGAAGCTTTCTTT	CASSYSEAGSTEAFF
.	few	TRBV3-1	TRBJ2-7	TGTGCCAGCAGCCGTCTAGCGTCCTCTTTCTACGAGCAGTACTTC	CASSRLASSFYEQYF
.	few	TRBV20-1	TRBJ1-5	TGCAGTGCTCAAGGGGGGGAAGGAAATCAGCCCCAGCATTTT	CSAQGGEGNQPQHF
TRBD1	many	TRBV7-9	TRBJ1-6	TGTGCCAGCAGCTTGTGGACAGGGCCAAATTCACCCCTCCACTTT	CASSLWTGPNSPLHF
.	few	TRBV4-1	TRBJ1-5	TGCGCCAGCAGCCGCGAGGGGGGCTTTAGCAATCAGCCCCAGCATTTT	CASSREGGFSNQPQHF
.	many	TRBV18	TRBJ2-7	TGTGCCAGCTCAGCTGGGGGTTACGAGCAGTACTTC	CASSAGGYEQYF
TRBD2	many	TRBV7-7	TRBJ2-5	TGTGCTAGCAGCCACGGACTAGCGGGAGGGGAGACCCAGTACTTC	CASSHGLAGGETQYF
.	.	TRBV5-1	TRBJ2-4	TGCGCCAGCAGCTTGCCCGGGGGAACCCCACTAAACATTCAGTACTTC	CASSLPGGTPLNIQYF
TRBD1	.	TRBV7-8	TRBJ2-2	TGTGCCAGCAGCCCGGGACAGGGGGAGACCGGGGAGCTGTTTTTT	CASSPGQGETGELFF
.	many	TRBV20-1	TRBJ1-2	TGCAGCCTATTCAGGGATGGCTACACCTTC	CSLFRDGYTF
TRBD2	.	TRBV20-1	TRBJ2-1	TGCAGTGCTTACCTAGCGGGGGTAATCGAGCAGTTCTTC	CSAYLAGVIEQFF
TRBD1	few	TRBV7-2	TRBJ2-5	TGTGCCAGCAGCTTGGATCCCAGGACAGGGACCGGCGAGACCCAGTACTTC	CASSLDPRTGTGETQYF
TRBD1	.	TRBV6-2/TRBV6-3	TRBJ2-7	TGTGCCAGCAGTGCCCCCGGGACAGCCTCGAGTGAGCAGTACTTC	CASSAPGTASSEQYF
.	.	TRBV5-1	TRBJ2-5	TGCGCCAGCAGCTTGGCCAGTGGCGGGATTGAGACCCAGTACTTC	CASSLASGGIETQYF
.	few	TRBV20-1	TRBJ2-7	TGCAGTGCTAGCGCGGTCTACGAGCAGTACTTC	CSASAVYEQYF
.	.	TRBV6-6	TRBJ1-1	TGTGCCACGACAGTTATACTGAACACTGAAGCTTTCTTT	CATTVILNTEAFF
.	.	TRBV28	TRBJ2-1	TGTGCCAGCAGTTTCATTGATGAGCAGTTCTTC	CASSFIDEQFF
.	.	TRBV12-3/TRBV12-4	TRBJ2-5	TGTGCCAGCAGACTCGACAGGGGAGGGCAAGAGACCCAGTACTTC	CASRLDRGGQETQYF
TRBD1	.	TRBV10-3	TRBJ2-7	TGTGCCATCAGTGGAGACAGGGGGAGGAACGAGCAGTACTTC	CAISGDRGRNEQYF
.	.	TRBV12-3/TRBV12-4	TRBJ1-3	TGTGCCAGCAGCCAGGGACCTATCTCTGGAAACACCATATATTTT	CASSQGPISGNTIYF
.	few	TRBV9	TRBJ2-2	TGTGCCAGTACCGGGTCCTACAACTGGGAGCTGTTTTTT	CASTGSYNWELFF
.	.	TRBV10-3	TRBJ2-7	TGTGCCACGGTAGGGCCCTACATGTCCTACGAGCAGTACTTC	CATVGPYMSYEQYF
.	few	TRBV12-3/TRBV12-4	TRBJ1-2	TGTGCCAGCAGTTTAGCGTTTGGAAGTGGCTACACCTTC	CASSLAFGSGYTF